A single sample is the source of the 5 T cell receptor beta chains below, sequenced in a study of response to subunit inactivated influenza vaccine. TCRdb passed the RT-PCR reads through MiXCR, listing each CDR3 protein once. The sample contains 700,000 to 800,000 distinct CDR3 sequences, around 20% of which appear only once. The source material was PBMCs from blood, sampled 5 days after vaccination. The source is a man between 50 and 59 years old who received an inactivated influenza vaccine.

The rearrangement joins TRBV2 to TRBJ1-2, with D perhaps TRBD1 (6 bases). This CDR3 is built from 11 residues. With 10 bases removed from V and 5 bases from J, the gap between germline ends came to 11 bases. Germline V gene lookup returns CDR1 SNHLY and CDR2 FYNNEI. This chain's CDR3 is CAITDRYGYTF. The CDR3, as DNA: TGTGCCATCACGGACAGATATGGCTACACCTTC.

The chain joins TRBV4-2 to TRBJ2-1, with D uncertain. Germline CDR1 and CDR2: LGHNA and YNFKEQ. The CDR3 has 15 amino acids. With 5 bases removed from V and 0 bases from J, the gap between germline ends came to 11 bases. The CDR3 DNA reads TGTGCCAGCAGCAACGAAGACGGCTCCTACAATGAGCAGTTCTTC. Protein sequence: CASSNEDGSYNEQFF.

The chain joins TRBV12-3 or TRBV12-4 to TRBJ2-5; D is undetermined. The CDR3 sequence is 13 residues long. V dropped 3 bases and J dropped 1 base, with 6 bases sitting between them. CDR3 DNA sequence: TGTGCCAGCAGTTTTGAGTCCCAAGAGACCCAGTACTTC. Its protein product is CASSFESQETQYF.

This clonotype came up many times. The chain uses TRBV20-1 and TRBJ2-1; D is perhaps TRBD2 (6 bases). Trimming left V 0 bases short and J 6 bases short, with 12 bases between. Germline V gene sequence: CDR1 DFQATT, CDR2 SNEGSKA (reference sequence). This CDR3 contains 14 residues. CDR3: CSARDWGGINEQFF. DNA of the CDR3: TGCAGTGCTAGAGATTGGGGCGGGATCAATGAGCAGTTCTTC.

Turning to this clonotype: A much bigger clone sits one base away, suggesting this may be a read error. The V and J genes are TRBV7-2 and TRBJ2-1, with TRBD2 matching 7 bases. From germline, CDR1 is SGHTA and CDR2 FQGNSA. V dropped 5 bases and J dropped 7; count of bases not matched to a gene: 8. There are 14 residues in the CDR3. In DNA form, the CDR3 reads TGTGCCAGCAGCGTCCGACTAGCAAGAAATGAGCAGTTCTTC. Amino acids: CASSVRLARNEQFF.